Given below is one T cell receptor (beta chain) in context. Its cognate antigen is unknown. It was genomic DNA that served as the template for profiling TCR beta VDJ and CDR3. TCRdb processed the reads anew with MiXCR; each CDR3 protein has one entry. The sample has roughly 180,000 distinct CDR3 sequences; just over 45% are singletons. This record comes from a study of CD8+CD57+ T cells in acquired aplastic anemia. Background on the study: Among healthy donors, CD4+ cells averaged approximately 10 million reads.

The study's findings and limits: The CD8+ Simpson's diversity of patients and controls was not significantly different. Around 29 shared CD8+ CDR3s appeared highly expressed within patients' immunodominant clones.

Sequences were obtained from sorted CD4+, CD8+, or CD8+CD57+ T cells (not recorded which) from PBMCs. This sequence was found in a human donor in good health.

CDR3 region: CASATGWYEQYF. The CDR3 DNA is TGTGCCAGTGCGACAGGGTGGTACGAGCAGTACTTC. This sequence joins TRBV6-1 and TRBJ2-7; 7 bases map to TRBD1. This CDR3 has 12 residues. The V gene's germline CDR1 is MNHNS and CDR2 SASEGT. The junction had 6 bases not matched to a gene; V was cut back by 9 bases and J by 4 bases.